Listed below are T cell receptor beta chains from one sample, sequenced in a study of blood T cell repertoires in COVID-19. Only in-frame clones appear in the TCRdb table, and some are missing; sequencing was by immunoSEQ multiplex PCR. Of about 480,000 clones listed, roughly 90% are singletons. Sequencing was performed on PBMCs or T cells enriched from blood (not recorded which). The source of these receptors is a woman between 40 and 50 years old who had recovered from COVID-19. The CDR3 runs from the conserved cysteine through the conserved F or W. D genes are given only for firm matches. Part of the rows lack a size; the others show once, few, many or a class for expanded clones.

>TRBV6-5|-|-|TRBJ1-2
TGTGCCAGCAGTCAACCCGATGCCGGCTATGGCTACACCTTC
CASSQPDAGYGYTF
>TRBV4-1|TRBD2|-|TRBJ2-5
TGCGCCAGCAGCCCATTCGGGACTAGCGGGAGGGCCCAAGAGACCCAGTACTTC
CASSPFGTSGRAQETQYF
>TRBV19|-|-|TRBJ1-5
TGTGCCAGTAGTACCCTTAGGGGAGGATTGGGCAGTCAGCCCCAGCATTTT
CASSTLRGGLGSQPQHF
>TRBV15|-|-|TRBJ2-7
TGTGCCACCAGCAGAGATGCAACGAGCTCCTACGAGCAGTACTTC
CATSRDATSSYEQYF
>TRBV7-2|-|-|TRBJ2-5
TGTGCCAGCAGTCGGACGGGGGAGACCCAGTACTTC
CASSRTGETQYF
>TRBV5-1|TRBD1|-|TRBJ2-3
TGCGCCAGCAGCCGGGACAGGCTGCAGGATACGCAGTATTTT
CASSRDRLQDTQYF
>TRBV4-3|TRBD2|-|TRBJ2-1
TGCGCCAGCAGCCAAGGGGATAGCGGGAGAAATGAGCAGTTCTTC
CASSQGDSGRNEQFF
>TRBV6-2/TRBV6-3|-|-|TRBJ2-5
TGTGCCAGCAGCAAGGGGGGGGCAGCGGAGACCCAGTACTTC
CASSKGGAAETQYF
>TRBV6-5|TRBD1|-|TRBJ2-7
TGTGCCAGCAGTTACTTTACCGGGGACAGCTCCTACGAGCAGTACTTC
CASSYFTGDSSYEQYF
>TRBV18|TRBD2|few|TRBJ2-1
TGTGCCAGCTCTCCCCCGCTACCGGGAGGATCCTACAATGAGCAGTTCTTC
CASSPPLPGGSYNEQFF
>TRBV28|TRBD1|once|TRBJ2-1
TGTGCCAGCACCTCCTCAAAGGGGGCTCCCTACAATGAGCAGTTCTTC
CASTSSKGAPYNEQFF
>TRBV6-5|-|-|TRBJ1-2
TGTGCCAGCAGTCCAGCAGGGGCGACCTATGGCTACACCTTC
CASSPAGATYGYTF
>TRBV6-5|-|-|TRBJ1-1
TGTGCCAGCAGCCCCAGGGAGGCCACTGAAGCTTTCTTT
CASSPREATEAFF
>TRBV6-1|TRBD1|-|TRBJ1-3
TGTGCCAGCAGTGGACAGGGAAGCAGAGCTGGAAACACCATATATTTT
CASSGQGSRAGNTIYF
>TRBV5-1|TRBD2|once|TRBJ2-1
TGCGCCAGCAGCTTGTCTGCGGGAGGCAATGAGCAGTTCTTC
CASSLSAGGNEQFF
>TRBV9|-|-|TRBJ2-2
TGTGCCAGCAGCGAATCAGGGGTCGGGGAGCTGTTTTTT
CASSESGVGELFF
>TRBV9|TRBD2|once|TRBJ2-7
TGTGCCAGCAGCCCTAGCGGGAGAGGCTACGAGCAGTACTTC
CASSPSGRGYEQYF
>TRBV10-3|-|-|TRBJ1-1
TGTGCCATCACCTTGGGCCTCGGGGCTGAAGCTTTCTTT
CAITLGLGAEAFF
>TRBV7-8|-|once|TRBJ1-3
TGTGCCAGCAGCTTAGCGGCAGTTCGCTCTGGAAACACCATATATTTT
CASSLAAVRSGNTIYF
>TRBV7-9|-|-|TRBJ1-1
TGTGCCAGCAGTCGAAACAGGGAAACTGAAGCTTTCTTT
CASSRNRETEAFF
>TRBV27|TRBD1|-|TRBJ1-4
TGTGCCAGCAGTATCAGACAGGGAAAACTGTTTTTT
CASSIRQGKLFF
>TRBV11-2|TRBD2|-|TRBJ2-1
TGTGCCAGCAGCCGTCCCGTAGCGGGAGGGTTCTTCGATTTAGATGAGCAGTTCTTC
CASSRPVAGGFFDLDEQFF
>TRBV19|TRBD2|-|TRBJ2-1
TGTGCCAGTAGTATTCACCCAAGCGGGGCGCCCCTAGGTGAGCAGTTCTTC
CASSIHPSGAPLGEQFF
>TRBV5-1|TRBD1|once|TRBJ2-1
TGCGCCAGCAGCGGGCCGACAGGGGTGTCCCATGAGCAGTTCTTC
CASSGPTGVSHEQFF
>TRBV14|-|-|TRBJ1-1
TGTGCCAGCAGCCACCTCGGGGGGAACACTGAAGCTTTCTTT
CASSHLGGNTEAFF
>TRBV24-1|TRBD2|-|TRBJ2-2
TGTGCCACCAGTGACCGGGCTAGCGGGAGGGTGTCCGGGGAGCTGTTTTTT
CATSDRASGRVSGELFF
>TRBV11-3|-|-|TRBJ2-5
TGTGCCAGCAGCTTAGGCCAGGGTCGGGAGACCCAGTACTTC
CASSLGQGRETQYF
>TRBV2|TRBD2|-|TRBJ2-1
TGTGCCAGCAGTTTTGGCTTACAGCGACTAGCGGAGTACAATGAGCAGTTCTTC
CASSFGLQRLAEYNEQFF
>TRBV25-1|-|-|TRBJ2-5
TGTGCCAGCAGGACACACGAGAAGACCCAGTACTTC
CASRTHEKTQYF